Reported below is one T cell receptor (beta chain). Its specificity is unknown. These data belong to a study of radiotherapy plus CTLA-4 blockade in lung cancer. Study information: Across the patients, objective responses occurred in approximately 18%, and disease control in under 40%.

TCRdb keeps only in-frame clones here, not all; method: immunoSEQ multiplex PCR. This table has 75,000 to 95,000 clones, roughly 80% appearing once. Germline CDR1 reads MNHNY; CDR2 reads SVGAGI (reference sequence). CDR3 size: 15 residues. V shed 5 bases, J shed 6 bases, and the junction held 13 bases outside the gene matches. General observations from the study: Early shifts in blood T cell clones, with interferon-beta, reportedly predicted response best. In blood, tumor-derived TCR clones expanded after radiotherapy plus ipilimumab.

The V and J genes are TRBV6-6 and TRBJ2-7; 7 bases align to TRBD1. This clonotype was sampled from a human donor with non-small cell lung cancer that progressed on radiotherapy plus ipilimumab. The input for sequencing was peripheral blood, taken from a patient treated with radiotherapy plus ipilimumab. CDR3 nucleotides: TGTGCCAGCAGTCCGATAGGTACAGGGGTGGCCGAGCAGTACGTC. This codes for CASSPIGTGVAEQYV.